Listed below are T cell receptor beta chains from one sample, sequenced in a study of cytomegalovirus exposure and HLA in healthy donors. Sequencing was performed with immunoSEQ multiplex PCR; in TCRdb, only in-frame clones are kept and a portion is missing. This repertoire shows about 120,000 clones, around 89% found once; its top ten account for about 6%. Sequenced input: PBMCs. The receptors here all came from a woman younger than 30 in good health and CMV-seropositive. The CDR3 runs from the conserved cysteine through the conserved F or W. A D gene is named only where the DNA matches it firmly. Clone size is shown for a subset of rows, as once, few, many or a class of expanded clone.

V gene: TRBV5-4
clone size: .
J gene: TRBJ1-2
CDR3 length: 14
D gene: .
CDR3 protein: CASSLVDSTYGYTF
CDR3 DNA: TGTGCCAGCAGCTTGGTAGACAGCACCTATGGCTACACCTTC

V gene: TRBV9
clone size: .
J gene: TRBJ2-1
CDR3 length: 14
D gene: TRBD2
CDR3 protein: CASRPWGGYNEQFF
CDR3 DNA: TGTGCCAGCCGTCCCTGGGGGGGCTACAATGAGCAGTTCTTC

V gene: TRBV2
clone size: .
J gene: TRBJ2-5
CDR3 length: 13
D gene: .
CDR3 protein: CASRVDRQETQYF
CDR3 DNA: TGTGCCAGCAGAGTGGACAGACAAGAGACCCAGTACTTC

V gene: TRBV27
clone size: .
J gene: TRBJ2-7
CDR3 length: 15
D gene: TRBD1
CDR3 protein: CASKQGASQSYEQYF
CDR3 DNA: TGTGCCAGCAAACAGGGGGCCTCACAGTCCTACGAGCAGTACTTC

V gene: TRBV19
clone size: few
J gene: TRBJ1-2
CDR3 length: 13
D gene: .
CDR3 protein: CASSYHLSGGYTF
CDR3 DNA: TGTGCCAGTAGCTACCACCTGAGCGGCGGCTACACCTTC

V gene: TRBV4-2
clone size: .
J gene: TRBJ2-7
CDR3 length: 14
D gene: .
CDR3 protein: CASSQDLGPSEQYF
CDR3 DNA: TGTGCCAGCAGCCAAGATCTAGGTCCCAGCGAGCAGTACTTC

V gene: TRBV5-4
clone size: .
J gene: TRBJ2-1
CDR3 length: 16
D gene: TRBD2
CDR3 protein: CASSFPGTSGHNEQFF
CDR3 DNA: TGTGCCAGCAGCTTTCCCGGGACTAGCGGGCACAATGAGCAGTTCTTC

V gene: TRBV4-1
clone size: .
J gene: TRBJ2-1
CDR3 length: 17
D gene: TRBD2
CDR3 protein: CASSHVIAGGPYNEQFF
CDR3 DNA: TGCGCCAGCAGCCATGTTATAGCGGGAGGGCCCTACAATGAGCAGTTCTTC

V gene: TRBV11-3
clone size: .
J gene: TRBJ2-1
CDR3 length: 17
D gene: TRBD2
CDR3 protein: CASSTSLTSGAYNEQFF
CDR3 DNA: TGTGCCAGCAGCACGAGCTTGACTAGCGGGGCCTACAATGAGCAGTTCTTC

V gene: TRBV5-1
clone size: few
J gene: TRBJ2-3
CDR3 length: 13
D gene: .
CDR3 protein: CASRSTAAYTQYF
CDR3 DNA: TGCGCCAGCAGGTCGACAGCCGCTTATACGCAGTATTTT

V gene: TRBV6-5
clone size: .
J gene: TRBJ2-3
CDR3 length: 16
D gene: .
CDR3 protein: CASSYSGARDSDTQYF
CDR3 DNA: TGTGCCAGCAGTTACTCAGGTGCCAGGGATTCAGATACGCAGTATTTT

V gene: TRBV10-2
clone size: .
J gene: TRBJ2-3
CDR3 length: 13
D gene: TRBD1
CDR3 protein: CAVSRGLQDTQYF
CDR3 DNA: TGCGCCGTGAGTAGGGGGCTTCAAGATACGCAGTATTTT

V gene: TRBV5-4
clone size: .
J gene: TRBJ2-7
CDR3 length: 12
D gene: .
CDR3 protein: CASSSTSYEQYF
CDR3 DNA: TGTGCCAGCAGCTCAACTAGCTACGAGCAGTACTTC

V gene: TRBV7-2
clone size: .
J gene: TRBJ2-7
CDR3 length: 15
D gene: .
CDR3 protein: CASSLDRVGAYEQYF
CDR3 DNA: TGTGCCAGCAGCTTAGACAGGGTCGGGGCCTACGAGCAGTACTTC

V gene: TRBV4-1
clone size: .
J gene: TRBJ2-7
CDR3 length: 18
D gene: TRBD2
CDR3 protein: CASSHEPHGLAGSYEQYF
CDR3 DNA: TGCGCCAGCAGCCATGAACCCCACGGACTAGCGGGGTCCTACGAGCAGTACTTC

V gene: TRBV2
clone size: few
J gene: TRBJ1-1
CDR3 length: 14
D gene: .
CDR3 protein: CASNQQGLRTEAFF
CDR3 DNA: TGTGCCAGCAACCAACAGGGTCTTCGAACTGAAGCTTTCTTT

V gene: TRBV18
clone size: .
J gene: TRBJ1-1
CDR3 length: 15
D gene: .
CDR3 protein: CASSPVLSGTREAFF
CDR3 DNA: TGTGCCAGCTCACCCGTCTTATCTGGCACCCGAGAAGCTTTCTTT

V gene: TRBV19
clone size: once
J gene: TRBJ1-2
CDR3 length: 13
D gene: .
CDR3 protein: CASRDTSNYGYTF
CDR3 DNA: TGTGCCAGTAGGGACACTTCTAACTATGGCTACACCTTC

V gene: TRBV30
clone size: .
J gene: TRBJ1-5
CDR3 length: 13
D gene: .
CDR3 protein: CAWSVGGEQPQHF
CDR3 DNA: TGTGCCTGGAGTGTCGGGGGTGAACAGCCCCAGCATTTT

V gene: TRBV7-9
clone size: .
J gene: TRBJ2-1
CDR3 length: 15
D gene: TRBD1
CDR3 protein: CASSLRQGVYHEQFF
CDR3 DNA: TGTGCCAGCAGCTTACGACAGGGGGTATACCATGAGCAGTTCTTC

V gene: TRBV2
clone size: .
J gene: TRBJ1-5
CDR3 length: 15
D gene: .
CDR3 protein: CASRPTGHSNQPQHF
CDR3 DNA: TGTGCCAGCAGACCTACAGGGCATAGCAATCAGCCCCAGCATTTT

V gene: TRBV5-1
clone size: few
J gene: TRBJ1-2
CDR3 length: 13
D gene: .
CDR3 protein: CASSPGEARFYTF
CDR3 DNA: TGCGCCAGCAGCCCCGGGGAGGCCAGGTTCTACACCTTC

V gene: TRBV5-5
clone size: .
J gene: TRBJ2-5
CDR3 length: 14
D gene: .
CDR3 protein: CASSSSLKSETQYF
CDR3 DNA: TGTGCCAGCAGCTCGTCCCTAAAGTCCGAGACCCAGTACTTC

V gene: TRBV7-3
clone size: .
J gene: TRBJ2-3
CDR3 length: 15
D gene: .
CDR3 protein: CASSLMGTGRDTQYF
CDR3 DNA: TGTGCCAGCAGCTTAATGGGAACAGGGAGAGATACGCAGTATTTT

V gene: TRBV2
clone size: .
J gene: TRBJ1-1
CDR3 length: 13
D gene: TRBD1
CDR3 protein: CASRGTGGSEAFF
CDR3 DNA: TGTGCCAGCAGGGGGACAGGGGGGTCGGAAGCTTTCTTT

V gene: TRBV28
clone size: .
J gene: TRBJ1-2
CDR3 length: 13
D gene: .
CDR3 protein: CASSPQGLYGYTF
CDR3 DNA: TGTGCCAGCAGTCCTCAGGGGCTCTATGGCTACACCTTC

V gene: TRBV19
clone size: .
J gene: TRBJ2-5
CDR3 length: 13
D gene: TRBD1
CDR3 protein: CASSGTVRETQYF
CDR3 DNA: TGTGCCAGTAGTGGGACAGTCCGCGAGACCCAGTACTTC

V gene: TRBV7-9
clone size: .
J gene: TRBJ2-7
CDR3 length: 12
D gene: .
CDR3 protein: CASSWAPGEQYF
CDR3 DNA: TGTGCCAGCAGCTGGGCGCCCGGCGAGCAGTACTTC

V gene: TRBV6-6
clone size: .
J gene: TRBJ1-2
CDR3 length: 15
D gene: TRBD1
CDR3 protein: CASSGTGGGGEGYTF
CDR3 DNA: TGTGCCAGCAGTGGAACAGGGGGAGGAGGAGAAGGCTACACCTTC

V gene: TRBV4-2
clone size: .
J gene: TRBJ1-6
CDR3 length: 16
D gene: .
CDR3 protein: CASSQELRGASSPLHF
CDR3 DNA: TGTGCCAGCAGCCAAGAGTTGCGGGGGGCGAGTTCACCCCTCCACTTT

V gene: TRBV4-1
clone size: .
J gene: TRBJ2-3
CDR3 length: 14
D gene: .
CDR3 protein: CASSQDQSTDTQYF
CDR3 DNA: TGCGCCAGCAGCCAAGATCAGAGCACAGATACGCAGTATTTT

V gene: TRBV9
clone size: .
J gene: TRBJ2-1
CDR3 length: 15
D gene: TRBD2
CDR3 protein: CASSVGLAAPNEQFF
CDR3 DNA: TGTGCCAGCAGCGTAGGACTAGCGGCACCCAATGAGCAGTTCTTC

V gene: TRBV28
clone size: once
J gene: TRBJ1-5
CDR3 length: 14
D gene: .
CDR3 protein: CASSFGEGSQPQHF
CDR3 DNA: TGTGCCAGCAGTTTCGGGGAAGGGAGCCAGCCCCAGCATTTT

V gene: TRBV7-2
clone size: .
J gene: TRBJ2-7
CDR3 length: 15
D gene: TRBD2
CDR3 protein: CASSSNSGVGYEQYF
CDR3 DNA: TGTGCCAGCAGTTCCAATAGCGGGGTCGGTTACGAGCAGTACTTC

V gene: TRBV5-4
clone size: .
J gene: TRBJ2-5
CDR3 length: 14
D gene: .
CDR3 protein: CASSLDSIQETQYF
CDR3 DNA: TGTGCCAGCAGCTTGGATAGTATCCAAGAGACCCAGTACTTC

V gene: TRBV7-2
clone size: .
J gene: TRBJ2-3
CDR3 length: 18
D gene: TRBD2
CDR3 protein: CASSTGLAGGLTTYTQYF
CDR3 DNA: TGTGCCAGCAGCACCGGACTAGCGGGAGGGCTTACCACATATACGCAGTATTTT

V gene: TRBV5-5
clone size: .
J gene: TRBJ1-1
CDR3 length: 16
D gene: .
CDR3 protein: CASSLGGYNSNTEAFF
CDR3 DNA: TGTGCCAGCAGCTTGGGCGGGTACAACTCGAACACTGAAGCTTTCTTT

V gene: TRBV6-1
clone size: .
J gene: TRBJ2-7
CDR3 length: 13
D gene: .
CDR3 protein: CASRRDTAYEQYF
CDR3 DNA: TGTGCCAGCAGGAGGGACACGGCCTACGAGCAGTACTTC

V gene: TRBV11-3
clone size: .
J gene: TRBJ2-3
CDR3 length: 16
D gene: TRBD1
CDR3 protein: CASSSTTGLVIDTQYF
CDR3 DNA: TGTGCCAGCAGCTCTACGACAGGGTTAGTTATAGATACGCAGTATTTT

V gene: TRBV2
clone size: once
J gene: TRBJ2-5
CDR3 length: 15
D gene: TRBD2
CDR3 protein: CASSERPGGAETQYF
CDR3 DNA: TGTGCCAGCAGTGAACGGCCGGGGGGAGCGGAGACCCAGTACTTC

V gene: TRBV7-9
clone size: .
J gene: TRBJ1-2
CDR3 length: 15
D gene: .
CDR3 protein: CASSLSSTAHYGYTF
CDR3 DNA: TGTGCCAGCAGCTTAAGCTCGACAGCACACTATGGCTACACCTTC

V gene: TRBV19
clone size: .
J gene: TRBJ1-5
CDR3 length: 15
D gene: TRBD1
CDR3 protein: CASSGTGYSNQPQHF
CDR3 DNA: TGTGCCAGTAGCGGGACAGGGTATAGCAATCAGCCCCAGCATTTT

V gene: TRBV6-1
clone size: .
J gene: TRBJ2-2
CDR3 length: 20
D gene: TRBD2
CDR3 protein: CASSEDPRTSGRVWAGELFF
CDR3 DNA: TGTGCCAGCAGTGAAGACCCCAGGACTAGCGGGAGGGTATGGGCCGGGGAGCTGTTTTTT

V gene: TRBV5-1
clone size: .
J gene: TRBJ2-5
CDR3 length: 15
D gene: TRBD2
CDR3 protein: CASSLAGGARETQYF
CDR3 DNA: TGCGCCAGCAGCTTGGCCGGGGGGGCGAGGGAGACCCAGTACTTC

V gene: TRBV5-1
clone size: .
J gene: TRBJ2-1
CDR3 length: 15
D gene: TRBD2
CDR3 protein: CASSLAAGVRNEQFF
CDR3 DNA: TGCGCCAGTTCACTCGCAGCGGGAGTTAGGAATGAGCAGTTCTTC

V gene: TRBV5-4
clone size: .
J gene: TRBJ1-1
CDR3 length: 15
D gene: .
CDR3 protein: CASSLSGQINTEAFF
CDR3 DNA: TGTGCCAGCAGCCTATCCGGACAGATAAACACTGAAGCTTTCTTT

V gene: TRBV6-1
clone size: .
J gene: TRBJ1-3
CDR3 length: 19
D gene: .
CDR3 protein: CASSEARGVAGWVGNTIYF
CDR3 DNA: TGTGCCAGCAGTGAAGCGCGGGGGGTGGCAGGGTGGGTCGGAAACACCATATATTTT

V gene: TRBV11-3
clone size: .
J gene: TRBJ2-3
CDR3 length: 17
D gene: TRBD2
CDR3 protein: CASSSPYLAGVTDTQYF
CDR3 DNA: TGTGCCAGCAGCTCCCCCTATCTAGCGGGAGTAACAGATACGCAGTATTTT

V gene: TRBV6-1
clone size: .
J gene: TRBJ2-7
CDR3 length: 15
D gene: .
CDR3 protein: CASSEAGGLTYEQYF
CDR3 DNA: TGTGCCAGCAGTGAAGCGGGGGGACTCACCTACGAGCAGTACTTC

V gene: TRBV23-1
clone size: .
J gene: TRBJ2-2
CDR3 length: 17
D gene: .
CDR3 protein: CASSPRGDRSNTGELFF
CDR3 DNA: TGCGCCAGCAGCCCAAGGGGCGACAGATCGAACACCGGGGAGCTGTTTTTT

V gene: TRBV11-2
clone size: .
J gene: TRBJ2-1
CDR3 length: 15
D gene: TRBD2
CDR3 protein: CASSSAGGSYNEQFF
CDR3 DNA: TGTGCCAGCAGCTCCGCGGGAGGATCCTACAATGAGCAGTTCTTC

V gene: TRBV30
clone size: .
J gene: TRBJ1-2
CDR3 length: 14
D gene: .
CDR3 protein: CAWIPRAKSYGYTF
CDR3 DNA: TGTGCCTGGATCCCCAGGGCAAAAAGCTATGGCTACACCTTC